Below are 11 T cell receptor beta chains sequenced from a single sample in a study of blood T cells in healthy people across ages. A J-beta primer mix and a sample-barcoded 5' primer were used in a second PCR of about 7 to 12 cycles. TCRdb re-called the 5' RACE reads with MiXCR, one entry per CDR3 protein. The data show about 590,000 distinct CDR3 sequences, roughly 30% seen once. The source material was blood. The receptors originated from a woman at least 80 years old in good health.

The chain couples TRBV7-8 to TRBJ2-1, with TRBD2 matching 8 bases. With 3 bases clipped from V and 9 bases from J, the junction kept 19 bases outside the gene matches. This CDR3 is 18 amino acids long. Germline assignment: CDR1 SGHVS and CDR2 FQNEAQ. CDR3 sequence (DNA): TGTGCCAGCAGCTTCCTTGAAGCGACGGGAGGGCTTGGTCGTGAGCAGTTCTTC. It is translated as CASSFLEATGGLGREQFF.

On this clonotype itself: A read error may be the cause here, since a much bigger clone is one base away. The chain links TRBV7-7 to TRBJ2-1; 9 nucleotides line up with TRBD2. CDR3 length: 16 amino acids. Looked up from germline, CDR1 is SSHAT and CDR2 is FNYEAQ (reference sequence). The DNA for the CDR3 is TGTGCTAGCAGCTCCCTTAGCGGGGGCTCCTACAATGAGCAGTTCTTC. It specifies CASSSLSGGSYNEQFF.

The CDR3 here is CASSWGDRTNTGELFF. The CDR3 bases are TGCGCCAGCAGCTGGGGGGACAGAACGAACACCGGGGAGCTGTTTTTT. The rearrangement joins TRBV5-1 to TRBJ2-2, with D possibly matching TRBD1 (7 bases). The germline V gene has CDR1 SGHRS and CDR2 YFSETQ. This CDR3 is 16 amino acids long. V dropped 3 bases and J dropped 0 bases, with 12 bases sitting between them.

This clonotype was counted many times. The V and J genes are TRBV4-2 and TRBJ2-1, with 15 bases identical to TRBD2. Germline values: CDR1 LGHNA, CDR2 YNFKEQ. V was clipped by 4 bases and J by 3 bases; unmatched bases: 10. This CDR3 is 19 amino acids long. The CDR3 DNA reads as TGTGCCAGCAGCCGGGGGGGACTAGCGGGGGGAATAGGCTACAATGAGCAGTTCTTC. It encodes CASSRGGLAGGIGYNEQFF.

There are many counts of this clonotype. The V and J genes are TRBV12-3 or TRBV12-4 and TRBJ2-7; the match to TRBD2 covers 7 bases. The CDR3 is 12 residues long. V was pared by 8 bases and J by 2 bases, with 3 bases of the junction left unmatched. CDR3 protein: CASGGGTYEQYF. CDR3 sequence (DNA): TGTGCCAGCGGGGGGGGTACCTACGAGCAGTACTTC.

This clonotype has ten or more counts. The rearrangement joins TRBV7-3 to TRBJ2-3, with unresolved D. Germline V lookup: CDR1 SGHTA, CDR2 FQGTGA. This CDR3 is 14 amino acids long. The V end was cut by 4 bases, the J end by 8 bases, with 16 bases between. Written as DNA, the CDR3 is TGTGCCAGCAGCTCCTTCGCGAGGACGGGTACGCAGTATTTT. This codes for CASSSFARTGTQYF. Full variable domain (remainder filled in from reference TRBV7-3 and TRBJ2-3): GAGVSQTPSNKVTEKGKYVELRCDPISGHTALYWYRQSLGQGPEFLIYFQGTGAADDSGLPNDRFFAVRPEGSVSTLKIQRTERGDSAVYLCASSSFARTGTQYFGPGTRLTVL.

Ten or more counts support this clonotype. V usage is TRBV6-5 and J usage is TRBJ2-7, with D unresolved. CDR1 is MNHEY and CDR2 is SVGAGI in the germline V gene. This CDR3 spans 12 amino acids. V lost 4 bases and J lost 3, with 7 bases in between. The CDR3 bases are TGTGCCAGCAGTTCACGATTCTACGAGCAGTACTTC. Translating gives CASSSRFYEQYF.

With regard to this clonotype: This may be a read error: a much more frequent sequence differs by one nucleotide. CDR3 in amino acids: CASSWGAGPDGYTF. The CDR3 bases are TGTGCCAGCAGCTGGGGTGCGGGTCCCGATGGCTACACCTTC. This chain links TRBV5-6 with TRBJ1-2; D unclear. Trimming pared 3 bases from V and 6 bases from J, leaving 15 bases between. The CDR3 sequence is 14 residues long. Germline CDR1 and CDR2: SGHDT and YYEEEE. Full variable domain (rest looked up from reference TRBV5-6 and TRBJ1-2): DAGVTQSPTHLIKTRGQQVTLRCSPKSGHDTVSWYQQALGQGPQFIFQYYEEEERQRGNFPDRFSGHQFPNYSSELNVNALLLGDSALYLCASSWGAGPDGYTFGSGTRLTVV.

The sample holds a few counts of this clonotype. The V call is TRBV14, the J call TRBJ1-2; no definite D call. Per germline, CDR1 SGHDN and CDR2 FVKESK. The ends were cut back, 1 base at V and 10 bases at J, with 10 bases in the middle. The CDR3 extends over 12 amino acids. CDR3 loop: CASSQAGITYTF. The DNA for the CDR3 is TGTGCCAGCAGCCAAGCGGGGATCACCTACACCTTC. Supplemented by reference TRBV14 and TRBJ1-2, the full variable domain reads EAGVTQFPSHSVIEKGQTVTLRCDPISGHDNLYWYRRVMGKEIKFLLHFVKESKQDESGMPNNRFLAERTGGTYSTLKVQPAELEDSGVYFCASSQAGITYTFGSGTRLTVV.

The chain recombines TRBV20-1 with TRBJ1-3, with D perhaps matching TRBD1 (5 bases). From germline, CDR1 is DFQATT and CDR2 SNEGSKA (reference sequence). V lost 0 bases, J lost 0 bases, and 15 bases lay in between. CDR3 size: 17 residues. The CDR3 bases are TGCAGTGCTAGAGACATTGGGACGCTAGGCTCTGGAAACACCATATATTTT. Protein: CSARDIGTLGSGNTIYF.

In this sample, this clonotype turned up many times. The CDR3 bases are TGCAGTGCTAGCGGAGCAGGGGTCCCCTACGAGCAGTACTTC. It specifies CSASGAGVPYEQYF. This chain links TRBV20-1 with TRBJ2-7; possibly TRBD1 for D (6 bases). There are 14 residues in the CDR3. Trimming removed 3 bases from V and 2 bases from J, with 14 bases in between. Germline-derived CDR1 and CDR2 are DFQATT and SNEGSKA (reference sequence).